The rows below give T cell receptor beta chains drawn from one sample of a study of CD8+ T cells in alopecia areata. TCRdb's table, derived via immunoSEQ multiplex PCR, lists solely in-frame clones and lacks some. The sample lists under 350,000 clones, over 45% occurring once. The source was CD4+ T cells sorted from blood, collected at week 24, from a patient treated with tofacitinib. The receptors shown here come from a human donor with alopecia areata. The CDR3 runs from the conserved cysteine through the conserved F or W. Fields, in order: V gene, D gene, J gene, clone size, CDR3 DNA, CDR3 protein. A D gene is named only where the DNA matches it firmly. Rows may omit the clone size; those that give it use once, few, many or a size class.

TRBV9,.,TRBJ2-7,.,TGTGCCAGCAGCATCTCCCCAGGCTCCTACGAGCAGTACTTC,CASSISPGSYEQYF
TRBV7-8,.,TRBJ1-1,.,TGTGCCAGCAGCTTAGCAGAGAACACTGAAGCTTTCTTT,CASSLAENTEAFF
TRBV7-2,.,TRBJ2-3,.,TGTGCCAGCAGCTTAGTACCCCGTTCAGATACGCAGTATTTT,CASSLVPRSDTQYF
TRBV10-3,.,TRBJ1-2,once,TGTGCCATCAGTGTAACACAGGGCGGCGTGGAGTACACCTTC,CAISVTQGGVEYTF
TRBV2,.,TRBJ2-4,.,TGTGCCAGCAGCCCACCCCAAGTCGGTGATAAAAACATTCAGTACTTC,CASSPPQVGDKNIQYF
TRBV30,.,TRBJ1-5,.,TGTGCCTGGAGTGTACCGGGAAATGGTAATCAGCCCCAGCATTTT,CAWSVPGNGNQPQHF
TRBV9,.,TRBJ2-5,.,TGTGCCAGCAGCGTTCGGGCCTTCAGCGGAGAGACCCAGTACTTC,CASSVRAFSGETQYF
TRBV9,.,TRBJ1-6,.,TGTGCCAGCAGCGGGAACGGGGCCGCCAATTCACCCCTCCACTTT,CASSGNGAANSPLHF
TRBV5-4,TRBD1,TRBJ2-5,.,TGTGCCAGCAGCTTGCCGACAGGGGAAGAGACCCAGTACTTC,CASSLPTGEETQYF
TRBV29-1,.,TRBJ1-1,.,TGCAGCGTTGAAGTTCTTACGGGCAACACTGAAGCTTTCTTT,CSVEVLTGNTEAFF
TRBV9,TRBD1,TRBJ2-5,.,TGTGCCAGCAGCGTAGTGGGGACAGGGGAAGAGACCCAGTACTTC,CASSVVGTGEETQYF
TRBV11-2,TRBD1,TRBJ2-7,.,TGTGCCAGCAGCTTATCGCTTGGGTACGGCCAGGGGGCGCGGGAGCAGTACTTC,CASSLSLGYGQGAREQYF
TRBV18,TRBD1,TRBJ2-1,few,TGTGCCAGCTCACCGGGACAGGGAGGCGAGCAGTTCTTC,CASSPGQGGEQFF
TRBV7-9,TRBD1,TRBJ1-5,once,TGTGCCAGCAGCGGGACAGGGGATGGCAATCAGCCCCAGCATTTT,CASSGTGDGNQPQHF
TRBV7-2,.,TRBJ2-7,few,TGTGCCAGCAGCTTAGAAGGTAGCAGGGTCTACGAGCAGTACTTC,CASSLEGSRVYEQYF
TRBV5-1,.,TRBJ2-5,.,TGCGCCAGCAGTCGGGGCCGCGTAGAAGAGACCCAGTACTTC,CASSRGRVEETQYF
TRBV29-1,.,TRBJ2-3,.,TGCAGCGTTGAAGCCACTAAAAGCACAGATACGCAGTATTTT,CSVEATKSTDTQYF
TRBV27,.,TRBJ2-1,.,TGTGCCAGCAGTTTTGAAGGAAGAGGCTACAATGAGCAGTTCTTC,CASSFEGRGYNEQFF
TRBV30,TRBD1,TRBJ1-4,.,TGTGCCGGTCACAGGGGAACTAATGAAAAACTGTTTTTT,CAGHRGTNEKLFF
TRBV20-1,.,TRBJ2-5,.,TGCAGTGCTAGAGAGACGCAGGGGCAGTACTTC,CSARETQGQYF
TRBV28,.,TRBJ1-2,.,TGTGCCAGCAGAGGGGGACTTGGCTACACCTTC,CASRGGLGYTF
TRBV6-5,TRBD1,TRBJ2-1,once,TGTGCCAGCAGCAGGGGACAGAAATCCTACAATGAGCAGTTCTTC,CASSRGQKSYNEQFF
TRBV30,TRBD1,TRBJ2-1,.,TGTGCCTGGAGCTGGGACAGATCCAATGAGCAGTTCTTC,CAWSWDRSNEQFF
TRBV30,TRBD1,TRBJ1-4,.,TGTGCCTGGTCTATGACAGGGCTTAATGAAAAACTGTTTTTT,CAWSMTGLNEKLFF
TRBV20-1,.,TRBJ2-5,.,TGCAGTGCTAGTTATGAGACCCAGTACTTC,CSASYETQYF
TRBV29-1,TRBD1,TRBJ2-2,few,TGCAGCGCTGGGACAGTCCTCACCGGGGAGCTGTTTTTT,CSAGTVLTGELFF
TRBV28,TRBD1,TRBJ1-2,.,TGTGCCAGCAGTTTACCCGGGACAGGCTGGTCCTATGGCTACACCTTC,CASSLPGTGWSYGYTF
TRBV5-4,.,TRBJ2-3,.,TGTGCCAGCAGGACTACCTCCAGGATCCTCACAGATACGCAGTATTTT,CASRTTSRILTDTQYF
TRBV6-4,.,TRBJ2-1,.,TGTGCCAGCAGTCCTTCCCTCGGACTTGAGCAGTTCTTC,CASSPSLGLEQFF
TRBV30,.,TRBJ1-5,.,TGTGCCTGGAAAATAGCTAATCAGCCCCAGCATTTT,CAWKIANQPQHF
TRBV7-9,.,TRBJ2-7,few,TGTGCCAGCAGCTTAGAAGGGGGAGCTTTCTACGAGCAGTACTTC,CASSLEGGAFYEQYF
TRBV30,.,TRBJ1-2,.,TGTGCCTGGAGTCCTCGACAGTCACGATCGGCCTATGGCTACACCTTC,CAWSPRQSRSAYGYTF
TRBV5-1,.,TRBJ2-5,.,TGCGCCAGCAGCTTAGAACAAGAGACCCAGTACTTC,CASSLEQETQYF
TRBV15,.,TRBJ2-7,.,TGTGCCACCAGCAGAGATCCTAGCTACGAGCAGTACTTC,CATSRDPSYEQYF
TRBV4-2,.,TRBJ2-5,once,TGTGCCAGCAGCCAAGGCAACCGGGGGGAGACCCAGTACTTC,CASSQGNRGETQYF
TRBV28,TRBD2,TRBJ2-3,few,TGTGCCGCCTCGGGGGGGGTTGGAGATACGCAGTATTTT,CAASGGVGDTQYF
TRBV5-4,.,TRBJ2-2,few,TGTGCCAGCAGCCGCACCGTGTTGGGAGAACGGGAGCTGTTTTTT,CASSRTVLGERELFF
TRBV7-3,.,TRBJ1-1,few,TGTGCCAGCAGCCCGAACAGGGAAGGGAGCACTGAAGCTTTCTTT,CASSPNREGSTEAFF
TRBV30,TRBD2,TRBJ2-3,few,TGTGCCTGGAGTGAGTATAGCGGGGACCCTCGATCAGATACGCAGTATTTT,CAWSEYSGDPRSDTQYF
TRBV30,.,TRBJ1-3,.,TGTGCCTGGAGGTCAGGGTTCTCTGGAAACACCATATATTTT,CAWRSGFSGNTIYF
TRBV5-4,.,TRBJ1-4,.,TGTGCCAGCAGCCAAACAGGTGTCCTTGAAAAACTGTTTTTT,CASSQTGVLEKLFF
TRBV18,.,TRBJ2-5,.,TGTGCCAGCTCACCTTCCGGGGAGACCCAGTACTTC,CASSPSGETQYF
TRBV29-1,.,TRBJ1-2,.,TGCAGCACTAGGGGCCGTTGGGGTAGGAACTATGGCTACACCTTC,CSTRGRWGRNYGYTF